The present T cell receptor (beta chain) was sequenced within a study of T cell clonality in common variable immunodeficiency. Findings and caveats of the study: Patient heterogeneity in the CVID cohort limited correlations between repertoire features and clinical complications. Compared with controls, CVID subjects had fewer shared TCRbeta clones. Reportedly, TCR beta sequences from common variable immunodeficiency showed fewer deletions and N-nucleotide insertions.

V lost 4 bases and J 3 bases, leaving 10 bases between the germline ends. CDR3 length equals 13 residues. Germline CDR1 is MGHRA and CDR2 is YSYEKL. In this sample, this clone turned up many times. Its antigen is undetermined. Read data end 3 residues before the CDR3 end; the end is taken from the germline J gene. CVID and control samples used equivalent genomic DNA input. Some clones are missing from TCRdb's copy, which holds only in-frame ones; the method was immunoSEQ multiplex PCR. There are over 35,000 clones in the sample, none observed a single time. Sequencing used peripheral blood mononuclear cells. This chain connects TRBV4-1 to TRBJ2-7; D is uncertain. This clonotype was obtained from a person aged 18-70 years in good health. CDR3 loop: CASSPSQGYEQYF. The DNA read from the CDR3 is TGCGCCAGCAGCCCATCTCAAGGCTACGAG.